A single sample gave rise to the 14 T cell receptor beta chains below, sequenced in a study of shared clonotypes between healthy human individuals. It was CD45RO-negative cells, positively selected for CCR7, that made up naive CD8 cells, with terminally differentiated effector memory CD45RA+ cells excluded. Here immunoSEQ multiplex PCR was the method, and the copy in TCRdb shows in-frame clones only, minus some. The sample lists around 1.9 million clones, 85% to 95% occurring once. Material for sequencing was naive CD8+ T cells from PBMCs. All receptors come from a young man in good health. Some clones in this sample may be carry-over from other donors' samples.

This chain's CDR3 is CASSLYGVLAGGTYNEQFF. The CDR3, as DNA: TGTGCCAGCAGTTTATATGGGGTACTAGCGGGAGGGACCTACAATGAGCAGTTCTTC. The chain uses TRBV27 and TRBJ2-1; the match to TRBD2 covers 13 bases. The germline V gene has CDR1 MNHEY and CDR2 SMNVEV (reference sequence). This CDR3 is built from 19 residues. V shed 1 base and J 2 bases; nucleotides not matched to a gene: 8.

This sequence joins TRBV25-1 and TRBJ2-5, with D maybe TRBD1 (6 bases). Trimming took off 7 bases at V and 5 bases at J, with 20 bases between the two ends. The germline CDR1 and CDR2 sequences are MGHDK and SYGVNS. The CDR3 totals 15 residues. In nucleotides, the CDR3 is TGTGCCAGCAACGACCTAAGAGGGGGTGGGGAGACCCAGTACTTC. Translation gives CASNDLRGGGETQYF.

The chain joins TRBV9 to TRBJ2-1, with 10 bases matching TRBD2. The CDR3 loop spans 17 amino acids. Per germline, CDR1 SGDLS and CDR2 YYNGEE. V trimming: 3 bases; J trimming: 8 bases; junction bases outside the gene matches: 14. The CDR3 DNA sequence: TGTGCCAGCAGCGCCCAGCGGGAGGGGGTAAGGGGTGATGAGCAGTTCTTC. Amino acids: CASSAQREGVRGDEQFF.

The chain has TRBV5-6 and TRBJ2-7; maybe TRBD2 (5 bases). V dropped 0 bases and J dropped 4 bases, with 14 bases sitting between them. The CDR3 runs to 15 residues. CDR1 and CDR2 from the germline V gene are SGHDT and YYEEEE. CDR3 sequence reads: CASSLGGSGWYEQYF. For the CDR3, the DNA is TGTGCCAGCAGCTTGGGAGGCTCGGGATGGTACGAGCAGTACTTC.

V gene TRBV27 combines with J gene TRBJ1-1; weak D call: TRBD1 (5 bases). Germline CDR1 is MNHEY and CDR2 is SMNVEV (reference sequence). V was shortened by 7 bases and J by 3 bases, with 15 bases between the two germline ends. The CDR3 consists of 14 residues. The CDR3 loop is CASKPLRGDTEAFF. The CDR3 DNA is TGTGCCAGCAAACCTCTCCGGGGGGACACTGAAGCTTTCTTT.

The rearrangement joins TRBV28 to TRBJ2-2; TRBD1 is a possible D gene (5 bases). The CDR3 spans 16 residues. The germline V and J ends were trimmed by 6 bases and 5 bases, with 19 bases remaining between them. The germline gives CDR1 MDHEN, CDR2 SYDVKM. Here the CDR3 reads CASSNQGDSGTGELFF. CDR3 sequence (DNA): TGTGCCAGCAGCAACCAAGGGGATTCGGGTACCGGGGAGCTGTTTTTT.

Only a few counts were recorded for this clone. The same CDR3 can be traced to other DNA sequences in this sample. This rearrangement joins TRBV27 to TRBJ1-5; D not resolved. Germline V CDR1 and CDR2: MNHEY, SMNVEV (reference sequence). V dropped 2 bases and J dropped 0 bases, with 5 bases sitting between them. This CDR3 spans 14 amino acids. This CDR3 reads CASSLRNSNQPQHF. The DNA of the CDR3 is TGTGCCAGCAGTTTAAGGAATAGCAATCAGCCCCAGCATTTT.

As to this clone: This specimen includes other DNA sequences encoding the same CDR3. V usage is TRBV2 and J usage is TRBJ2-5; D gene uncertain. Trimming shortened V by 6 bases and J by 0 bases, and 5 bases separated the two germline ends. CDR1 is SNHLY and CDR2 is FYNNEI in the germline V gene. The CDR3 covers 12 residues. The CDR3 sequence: CASRGYQETQYF. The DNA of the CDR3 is TGTGCCAGCAGGGGCTACCAAGAGACCCAGTACTTC.

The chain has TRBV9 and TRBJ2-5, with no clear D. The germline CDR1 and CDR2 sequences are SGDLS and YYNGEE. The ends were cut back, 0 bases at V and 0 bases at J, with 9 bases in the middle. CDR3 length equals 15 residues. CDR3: CASSVGAKYQETQYF. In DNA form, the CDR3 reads TGTGCCAGCAGCGTAGGAGCGAAGTACCAAGAGACCCAGTACTTC.

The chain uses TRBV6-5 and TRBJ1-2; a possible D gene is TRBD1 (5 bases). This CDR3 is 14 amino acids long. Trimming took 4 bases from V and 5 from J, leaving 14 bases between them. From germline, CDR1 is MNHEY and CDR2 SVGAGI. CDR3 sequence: CASSSTDIGYGYTF. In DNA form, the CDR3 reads TGTGCCAGCAGTTCCACGGACATAGGGTATGGCTACACCTTC.

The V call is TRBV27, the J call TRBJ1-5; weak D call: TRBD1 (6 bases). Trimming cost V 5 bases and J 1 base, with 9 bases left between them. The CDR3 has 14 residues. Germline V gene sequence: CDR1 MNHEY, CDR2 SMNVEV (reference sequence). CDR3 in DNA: TGTGCCAGCAGTCCGGACAGAAGCAATCAGCCCCAGCATTTT. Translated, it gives CASSPDRSNQPQHF.

The CDR3 here is CASSFLDRNTEAFF. In nucleotides, the CDR3 is TGTGCCAGTAGCTTCCTTGACAGGAACACTGAAGCTTTCTTT. This rearrangement joins TRBV19 to TRBJ1-1; D possibly corresponds to TRBD1 (5 bases). The length of the CDR3 is 14 residues. Germline CDR1 and CDR2: LNHDA and SQIVND (reference sequence). V gave up 6 bases and J gave up 1 base, with 12 bases separating them.

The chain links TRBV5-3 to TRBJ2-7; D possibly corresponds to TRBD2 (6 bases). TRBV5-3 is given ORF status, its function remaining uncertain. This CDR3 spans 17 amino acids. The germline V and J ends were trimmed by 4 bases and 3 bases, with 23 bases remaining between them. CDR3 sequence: CARSPFFSGPPDYEQYF. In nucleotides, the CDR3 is TGTGCCAGAAGCCCCTTCTTTAGCGGTCCCCCGGACTACGAGCAGTACTTC.

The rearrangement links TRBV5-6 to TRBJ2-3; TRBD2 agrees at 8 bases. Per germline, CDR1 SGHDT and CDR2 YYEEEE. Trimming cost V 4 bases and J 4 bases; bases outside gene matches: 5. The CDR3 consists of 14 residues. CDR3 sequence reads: CASSKGGRSDTQYF. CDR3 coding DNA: TGTGCCAGCAGCAAGGGCGGGAGGTCAGATACGCAGTATTTT. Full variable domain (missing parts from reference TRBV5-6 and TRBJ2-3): DAGVTQSPTHLIKTRGQQVTLRCSPKSGHDTVSWYQQALGQGPQFIFQYYEEEERQRGNFPDRFSGHQFPNYSSELNVNALLLGDSALYLCASSKGGRSDTQYFGPGTRLTVL.